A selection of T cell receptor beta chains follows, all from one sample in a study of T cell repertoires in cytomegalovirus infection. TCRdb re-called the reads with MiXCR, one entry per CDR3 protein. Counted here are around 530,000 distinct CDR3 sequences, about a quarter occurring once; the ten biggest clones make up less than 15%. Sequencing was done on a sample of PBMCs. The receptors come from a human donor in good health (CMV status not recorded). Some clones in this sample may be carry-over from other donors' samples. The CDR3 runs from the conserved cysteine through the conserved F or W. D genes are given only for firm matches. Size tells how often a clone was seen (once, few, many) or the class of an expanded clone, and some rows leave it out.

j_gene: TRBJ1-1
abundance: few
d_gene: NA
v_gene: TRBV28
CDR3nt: TGTGCCAGCACCCTTCGCGGGGGGAACACTGAAGCTTTCTTT
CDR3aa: CASTLRGGNTEAFF

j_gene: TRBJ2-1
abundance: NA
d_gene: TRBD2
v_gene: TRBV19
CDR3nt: TGTGCCAGTAGTGCCAGACTAGCCCTTGAGCAGTTCTTC
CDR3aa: CASSARLALEQFF

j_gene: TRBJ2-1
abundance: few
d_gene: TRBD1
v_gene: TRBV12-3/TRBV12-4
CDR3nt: TGTGCCAGCAGTTCCCCCGGGACAGGCCTATACAATGAGCAGTTCTTC
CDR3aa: CASSSPGTGLYNEQFF

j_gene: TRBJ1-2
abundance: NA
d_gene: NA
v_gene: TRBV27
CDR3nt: TGTGCCAGCAGTTCTGGGGGCGATGGCTACACCTTC
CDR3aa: CASSSGGDGYTF

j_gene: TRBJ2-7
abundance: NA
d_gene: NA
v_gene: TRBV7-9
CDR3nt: TGTGCCAGCAGCTTACAGACGGCGGTGAGATCTCTCCACGAGCAGTACTTC
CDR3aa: CASSLQTAVRSLHEQYF

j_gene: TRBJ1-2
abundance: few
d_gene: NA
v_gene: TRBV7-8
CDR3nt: TGTGCCAGCAGCTTACGGCCTAACTATGGCTACACCTTC
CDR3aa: CASSLRPNYGYTF

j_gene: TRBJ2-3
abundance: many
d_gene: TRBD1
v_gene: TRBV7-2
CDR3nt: TGTGCCAGCAGCTTAATCGGTGTGACAGGGGACCTAGTGGATACGCAGTATTTT
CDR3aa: CASSLIGVTGDLVDTQYF

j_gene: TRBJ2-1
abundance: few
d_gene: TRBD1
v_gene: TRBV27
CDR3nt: TGTGCCAGCAGTTTAAGCAGGGGGCGCATATACAATGAGCAGTTCTTC
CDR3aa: CASSLSRGRIYNEQFF

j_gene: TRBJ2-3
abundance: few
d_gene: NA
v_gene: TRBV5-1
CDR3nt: TGCGCCAGCAGCTTCGACTCCCCCGACACAGATACGCAGTATTTT
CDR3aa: CASSFDSPDTDTQYF

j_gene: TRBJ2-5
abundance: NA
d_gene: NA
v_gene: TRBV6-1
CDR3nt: TGTGCCAGCAGTGAAGTGAGCGGAGGGTACCAAGAGACCCAGTACTTC
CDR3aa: CASSEVSGGYQETQYF

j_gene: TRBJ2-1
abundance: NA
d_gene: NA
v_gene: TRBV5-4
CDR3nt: TGTGCCAGCAGCCAAGACCTGAATGAGCAGTTCTTC
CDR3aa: CASSQDLNEQFF

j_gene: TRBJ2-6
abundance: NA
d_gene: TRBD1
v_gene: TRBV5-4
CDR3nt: TGTGCCAGCAGCCCGCCGACAGGGTGGGATGGGGCCAACGTCCTGACTTTC
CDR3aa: CASSPPTGWDGANVLTF

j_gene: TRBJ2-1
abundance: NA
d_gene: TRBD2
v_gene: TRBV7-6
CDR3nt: TGTGCCAGCAGCAGCGGATTGGCTAGCGGGAATAAGAATGAGCAGTTCTTC
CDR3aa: CASSSGLASGNKNEQFF